This T cell receptor beta chain came from a study of shared clonotypes between healthy human individuals. The CDR3 is made up of 17 amino acids. The trim removed 6 bases at V and 4 bases at J, leaving 10 bases unmatched. Per germline, CDR1 ENHRY and CDR2 SYGVKD. Whole-study results and caveats: Non-shared clonotypes had lower generation probabilities than clonotypes shared by all four sorted-subset donors. Rarefaction demonstrated incomplete sorted-subset sequencing despite large depth.

Of note for this clone: Its antigen is unidentified.

The test was conducted at deep level. The data were produced by immunoSEQ multiplex PCR, yet TCRdb's version contains in-frame clones alone and is incomplete. The top ten clones hold approximately 1.6% of a sample with roughly 640,000 clones, approximately 79% of them seen once. The sequenced material came from memory CD4+ T cells sorted from blood. Noted subset: CD45RA-negative fraction. The sequence was obtained from a woman under 40 in good health. The rearrangement uses TRBV10-3 and TRBJ1-3; 12 nucleotides line up with TRBD1. The CDR3 DNA reads TGTGCCATCAGGTCGGGACAGGGGGCATCGTCCGGAAACACCATATATTTT. Translating gives CAIRSGQGASSGNTIYF.